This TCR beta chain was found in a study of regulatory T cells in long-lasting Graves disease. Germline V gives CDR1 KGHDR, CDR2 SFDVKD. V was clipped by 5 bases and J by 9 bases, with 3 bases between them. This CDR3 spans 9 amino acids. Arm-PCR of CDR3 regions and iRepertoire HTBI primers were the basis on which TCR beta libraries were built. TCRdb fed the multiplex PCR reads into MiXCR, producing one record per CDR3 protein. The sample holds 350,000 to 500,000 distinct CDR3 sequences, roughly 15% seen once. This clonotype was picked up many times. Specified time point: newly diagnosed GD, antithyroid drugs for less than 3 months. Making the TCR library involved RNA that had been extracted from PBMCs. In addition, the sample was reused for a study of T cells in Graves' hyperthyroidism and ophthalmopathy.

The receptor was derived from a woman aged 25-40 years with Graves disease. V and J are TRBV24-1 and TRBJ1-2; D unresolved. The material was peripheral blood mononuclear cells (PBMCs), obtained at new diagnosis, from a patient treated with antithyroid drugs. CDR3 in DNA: TGTGCCACCAGTGGTTGCTACACCTTC. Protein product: CATSGCYTF.